This T cell receptor (beta chain) was captured in a study of T cell repertoires in cytomegalovirus infection. On the study more broadly: An indication of both CMV infection and matching HLA type came from public TCR beta signatures.

TCRdb independently ran MiXCR on the reads; one entry per CDR3 protein. The data hold roughly 500,000 distinct CDR3 sequences, with about 42% observed a single time. Broader study findings: Public TCR beta family frequency separated CMV-and-HLA carriers, including in an independent cohort.

Germline V gene data show CDR1 as SGHNT and CDR2 as YYREEE (reference sequence). The CDR3 has 14 residues. Unmatched junction bases numbered 10, after V lost 6 bases and J lost 4 bases. With regard to this clonotype: Its specificity is unknown.

The sequence came from a human donor in good health (CMV status not recorded). Some clones in this sample may be carry-over from other donors' samples. The material sequenced was cultured PBMCs, taken from culture after CMV antigen stimulation. The gene calls are TRBV5-4 and TRBJ2-7, with TRBD1 identical over 7 bases. The CDR3 sequence is CASTSRTGDYEQYF. DNA for the CDR3: TGTGCCAGCACTTCTCGAACAGGGGATTACGAGCAGTACTTC.